Sequencing of this TCR beta chain was carried out in a study of T cell repertoires in ileal Crohn's disease. Study overall: At surgery, approximately 33% of patients smoked, with median disease duration 7.9 years.

As to time point: inflamed ileum from the surgical specimen. Sequenced by immunoSEQ multiplex PCR; TCRdb stores in-frame clones only, minus some. The sample includes over 15,000 clones, roughly 90% seen only once; the top ten take roughly 7.1%. V shed 3 bases and J shed 7 bases, with 16 bases lying between them. The V gene's germline CDR1 is MNHNS and CDR2 SASEGT. The CDR3 is 15 residues long. Sequenced material: ileal tissue. V is TRBV6-1 and J is TRBJ1-5, with D possibly matching TRBD1 (6 bases). This clonotype was sampled from an adult with Crohn's disease. CDR3 sequence reads: CASSEPRSGVQPQHF. CDR3 bases: TGTGCCAGCAGTGAGCCCCGCTCAGGGGTGCAGCCCCAGCATTTT.